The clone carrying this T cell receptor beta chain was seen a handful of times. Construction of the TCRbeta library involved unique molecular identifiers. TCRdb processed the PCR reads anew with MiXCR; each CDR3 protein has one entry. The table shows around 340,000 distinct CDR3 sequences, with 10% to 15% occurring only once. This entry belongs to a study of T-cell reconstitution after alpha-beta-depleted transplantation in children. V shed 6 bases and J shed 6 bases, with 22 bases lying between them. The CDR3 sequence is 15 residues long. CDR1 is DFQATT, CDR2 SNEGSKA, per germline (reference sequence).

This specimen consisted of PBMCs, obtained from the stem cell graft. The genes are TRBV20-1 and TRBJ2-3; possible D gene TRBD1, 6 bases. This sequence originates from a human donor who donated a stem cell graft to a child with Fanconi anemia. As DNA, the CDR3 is TGCAGTGCCCGGGGTGGACAGACCCTTAAGGATACGCAGTATTTT. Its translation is CSARGGQTLKDTQYF.